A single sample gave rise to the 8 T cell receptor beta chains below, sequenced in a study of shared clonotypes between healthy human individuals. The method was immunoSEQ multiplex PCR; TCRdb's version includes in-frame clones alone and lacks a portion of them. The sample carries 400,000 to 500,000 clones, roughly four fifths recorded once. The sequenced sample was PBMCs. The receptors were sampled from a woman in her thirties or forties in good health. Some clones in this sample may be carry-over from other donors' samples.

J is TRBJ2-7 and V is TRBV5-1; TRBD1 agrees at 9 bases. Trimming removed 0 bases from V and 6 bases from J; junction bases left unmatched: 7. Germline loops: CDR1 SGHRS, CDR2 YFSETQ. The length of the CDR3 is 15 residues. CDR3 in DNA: TGCGCCAGCAGCTTGGAGGGACAGGGTCCGCGCGAGCAGTACTTC. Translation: CASSLEGQGPREQYF.

The chain's CDR3 is CASSRDRVTDTQYF. For the CDR3, the DNA is TGTGCCAGCAGTCGGGACAGAGTCACAGATACGCAGTATTTT. This chain links TRBV6-1 with TRBJ2-3; 7 nucleotides match TRBD1. The J segment lost 2 bases and the V segment lost 5 bases, leaving 4 bases of the junction unmatched. The CDR3 covers 14 residues. Germline values: CDR1 MNHNS, CDR2 SASEGT.

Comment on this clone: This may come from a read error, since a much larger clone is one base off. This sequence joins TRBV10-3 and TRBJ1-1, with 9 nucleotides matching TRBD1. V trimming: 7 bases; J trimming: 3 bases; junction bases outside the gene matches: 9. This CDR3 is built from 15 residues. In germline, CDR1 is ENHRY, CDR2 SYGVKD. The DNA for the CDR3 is TGTGCCATCAAGGGAACAGGGGGCCCAGACACTGAAGCTTTCTTT. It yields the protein CAIKGTGGPDTEAFF.

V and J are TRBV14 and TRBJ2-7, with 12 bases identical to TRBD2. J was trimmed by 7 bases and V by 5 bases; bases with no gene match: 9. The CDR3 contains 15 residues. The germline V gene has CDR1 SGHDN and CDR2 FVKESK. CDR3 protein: CASSYRLAGEGEQYF. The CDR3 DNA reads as TGTGCCAGCAGCTACAGACTAGCGGGAGAGGGGGAGCAGTACTTC.

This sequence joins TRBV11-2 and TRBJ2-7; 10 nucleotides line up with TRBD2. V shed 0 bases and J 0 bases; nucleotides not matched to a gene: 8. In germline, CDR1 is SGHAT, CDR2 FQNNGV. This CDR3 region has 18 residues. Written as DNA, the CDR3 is TGTGCCAGCAGCTTAGATCAAGGACTAGCGGCTATCTCCTACGAGCAGTACTTC. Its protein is CASSLDQGLAAISYEQYF.

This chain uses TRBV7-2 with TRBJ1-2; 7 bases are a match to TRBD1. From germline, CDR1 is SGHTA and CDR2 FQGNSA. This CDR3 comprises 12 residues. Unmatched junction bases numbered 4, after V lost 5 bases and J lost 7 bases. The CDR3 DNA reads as TGTGCCAGCAGCGCCGGACAGGTTGGCTACACCTTC. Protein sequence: CASSAGQVGYTF.

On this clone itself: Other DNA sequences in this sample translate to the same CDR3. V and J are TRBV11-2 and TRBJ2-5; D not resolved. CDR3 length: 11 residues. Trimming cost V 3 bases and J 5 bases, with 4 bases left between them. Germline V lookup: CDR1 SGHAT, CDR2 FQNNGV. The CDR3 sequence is CASSFGETQYF. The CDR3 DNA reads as TGTGCCAGCAGCTTCGGTGAGACCCAGTACTTC. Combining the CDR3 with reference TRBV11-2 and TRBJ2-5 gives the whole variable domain EAGVAQSPRYKIIEKRQSVAFWCNPISGHATLYWYQQILGQGPKLLIQFQNNGVVDDSQLPKDRFSAERLKGVDSTLKIQPAKLEDSAVYLCASSFGETQYFGPGTRLLVL.

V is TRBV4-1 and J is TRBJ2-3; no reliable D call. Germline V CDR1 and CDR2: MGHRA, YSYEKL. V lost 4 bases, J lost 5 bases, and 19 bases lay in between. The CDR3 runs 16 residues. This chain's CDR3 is CASSPRPGLTGDTQYF. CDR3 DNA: TGCGCCAGCAGCCCGAGACCGGGCCTTACCGGAGATACGCAGTATTTT.